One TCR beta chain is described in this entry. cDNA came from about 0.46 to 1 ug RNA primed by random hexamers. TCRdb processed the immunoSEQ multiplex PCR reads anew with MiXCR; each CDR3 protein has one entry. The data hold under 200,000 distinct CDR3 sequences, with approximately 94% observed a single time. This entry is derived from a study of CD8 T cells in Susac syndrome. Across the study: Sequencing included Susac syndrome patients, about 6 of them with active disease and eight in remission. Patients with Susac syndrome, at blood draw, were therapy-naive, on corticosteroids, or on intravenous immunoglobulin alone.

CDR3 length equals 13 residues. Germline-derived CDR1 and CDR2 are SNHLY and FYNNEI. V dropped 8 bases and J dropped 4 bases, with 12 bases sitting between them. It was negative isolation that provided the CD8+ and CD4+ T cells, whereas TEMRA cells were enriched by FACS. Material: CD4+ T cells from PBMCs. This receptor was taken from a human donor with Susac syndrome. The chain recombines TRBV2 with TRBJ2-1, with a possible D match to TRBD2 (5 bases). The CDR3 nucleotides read TGTGCCAGCCAACTCGGGATGTACAATGAGCAGTTCTTC. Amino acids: CASQLGMYNEQFF. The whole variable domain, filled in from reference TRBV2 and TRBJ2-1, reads EPEVTQTPSHQVTQMGQEVILRCVPISNHLYFYWYRQILGQKVEFLVSFYNNEISEKSEIFDDQFSVERPDGSNFTLKIRSTKLEDSAMYFCASQLGMYNEQFFGPGTRLTVL.